The TCR beta chain described here comes from a study of human T cells and chemical hapten exposure. Study information: 2% DPC applied to a 2 cm by 2 cm arm area sensitized donors.

The time point here: pre-sensitization, week 0. Treatment described: therapeutic diphenylcyclopropenone sensitization with weekly scalp DPC. Before extraction, the whole blood was not fractionated, and total RNA was taken from it. This clonotype has at least ten counts. The V end lost 1 base, the J end lost 5 bases, and 11 bases lay between the germline ends. The CDR3 length is 15 residues. Germline-derived CDR1 and CDR2 are SGHTA and FQGNSA. In the original analysis: Sample TCR counts, which ranged from 23,224 to 690,600, had a median of about 100,000. Using its own MiXCR run on the RACE reads, TCRdb lists one record per CDR3 protein. TCRdb assigned the V and J calls; the authors' analysis was not used. Among tens of thousands of distinct CDR3 sequences listed, 9.5% to 15% were seen once.

This rearrangement joins TRBV7-2 to TRBJ2-2; weak D call: TRBD1 (6 bases). The sample was whole blood, taken in connection with sensitization to the hapten diphenylcyclopropenone (DPC). The sequence derives from a woman aged 25 to 39 with alopecia areata. Some clones in this sample may be carry-over from other donors' samples. CDR3 DNA: TGTGCCAGCAGCTTAGACCGGACAGAGACCGGGGAGCTGTTTTTT. Its translation: CASSLDRTETGELFF.